This T cell receptor beta chain was identified during a study of CD8 T cells in Susac syndrome (dated by TCRdb to about 2019). In terms of the full investigation: Repertoire sequencing was used to test whether CD8+ T cell activation and differentiation in Susac syndrome was antigen driven. CD8+ T cell repertoire clonality was compared between about a dozen healthy donors, approximately 14 Susac syndrome patients and around 15 multiple sclerosis patients.

CDR1 and CDR2, per the germline V gene (reference sequence), are MNHEY and SMNVEV. Germline trimming: 4 bases from V, 5 bases from J; junction bases outside gene matches: 7. The CDR3 goes from the cysteine to the phenylalanine over 15 residues. Only the CDR3 portion is preserved as DNA: 45 bases, with reading frame beginning at the first base. Here is what the overall study found, with its caveats: The study acknowledged that relatively few individuals were included in the TCR sequencing and HLA analysis.

A remark on this clonotype: Its antigen has not been determined. The input lacks base qualities; no much larger clone sits a single base away.

High-throughput TCR beta sequencing profiled peripheral blood CD8+ and CD4+ T cells from healthy donors, Susac syndrome patients and multiple sclerosis patients. Treatment-naive patients with stable or active relapsing-remitting disease fulfilling revised McDonald criteria were used as multiple sclerosis controls. Bulk CD8+ and CD4+ T cells were purified magnetically by negative isolation, whereas CD8+ TEMRA cells were enriched by FACS. Blood was drawn into EDTA tubes, processed within 24 hours, and PBMCs were isolated by density gradient centrifugation. PBMCs intended for TCR sequencing were cryopreserved in liquid nitrogen and were subsequently thawed in a 37 degrees C water bath. Purity of sorted or isolated CD4+, CD8+ and CD8+ TEMRA cells was at least 90%. RNA was extracted with the RNeasy kit and about 0.45 to 1 ug was reverse transcribed using random hexamers. TCR beta CDR3 regions were amplified with the immunoSEQ multiplex PCR assay covering 54 Vbeta and 13 Jbeta segments. PCR amplification bias was corrected using a synthetic template baseline for primer optimization and computational correction. From the authors' description of their analysis: Only productive sequences were kept, with reads annotated to V, D and J genes according to IMGT and analyzed in immunoSEQ Analyzer. Clonality was computed as one minus Shannon entropy normalized by log2 of the number of productive unique sequences. Public and private clones were assessed among the 100 most prevalent clones of each patient and control. Clones were defined as Susac-specific when absent from the healthy and MS cohorts, from approximately 1,100 published viral clones and from other ImmuneACCESS disease sequences. Using fastp trimming at Q25 and MiXCR clonotype assembly, TCRdb reanalyzed the public sequencing data and kept in-frame beta chains. When rows share a CDR3 protein, they turn into one entry using the most common DNA and genes. TCRdb, not the original authors, processed these V and J calls. Within this sample are about 430,000 distinct CDR3 sequences, with around 85% of them counted one time only. About 0.12% of the sample is taken by the ten largest.

Sequenced: CD8+ T cells from PBMCs. The receptor chain draws on TRBV27 and TRBJ2-7, and 11 junction bases match TRBD1. This TCR was sampled from a human donor with multiple sclerosis. The CDR3 loop reads CASSSTGQGAHEQYF. The DNA sequence reads TGTGCCAGCAGTTCCACCGGACAGGGGGCTCACGAGCAGTACTTC.